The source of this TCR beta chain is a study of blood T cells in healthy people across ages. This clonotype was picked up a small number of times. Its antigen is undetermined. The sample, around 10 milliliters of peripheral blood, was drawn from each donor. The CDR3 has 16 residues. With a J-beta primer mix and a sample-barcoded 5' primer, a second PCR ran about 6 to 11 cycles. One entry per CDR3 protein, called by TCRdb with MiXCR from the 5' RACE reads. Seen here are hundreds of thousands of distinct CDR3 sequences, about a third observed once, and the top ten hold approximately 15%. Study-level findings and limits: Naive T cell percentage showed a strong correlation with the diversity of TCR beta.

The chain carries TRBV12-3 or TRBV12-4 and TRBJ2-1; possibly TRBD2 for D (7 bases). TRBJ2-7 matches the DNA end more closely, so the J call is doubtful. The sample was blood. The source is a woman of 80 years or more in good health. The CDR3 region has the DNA TGTGCCAGCAGACGAACTGGCGGGGGCTCCTACAATGAGCAGTACTTC. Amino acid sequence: CASRRTGGGSYNEQYF.